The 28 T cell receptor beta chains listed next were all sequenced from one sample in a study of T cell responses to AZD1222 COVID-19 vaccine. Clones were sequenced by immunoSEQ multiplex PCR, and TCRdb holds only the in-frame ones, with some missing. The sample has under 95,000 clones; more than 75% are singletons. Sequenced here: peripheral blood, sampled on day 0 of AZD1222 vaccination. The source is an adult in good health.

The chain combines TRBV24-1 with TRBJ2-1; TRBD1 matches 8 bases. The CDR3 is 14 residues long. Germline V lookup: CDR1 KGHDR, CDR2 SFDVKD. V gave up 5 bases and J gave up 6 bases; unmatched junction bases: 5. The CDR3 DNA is TGTGCCACCAGTGTCCCCGGACAGGGCAATGAGCAGTTCTTC. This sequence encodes CATSVPGQGNEQFF.

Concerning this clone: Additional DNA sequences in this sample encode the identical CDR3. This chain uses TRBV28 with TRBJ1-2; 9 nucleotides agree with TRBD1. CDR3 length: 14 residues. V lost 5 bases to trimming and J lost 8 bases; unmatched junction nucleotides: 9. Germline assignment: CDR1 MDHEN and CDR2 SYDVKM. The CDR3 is CASSQGQGFYGYTF. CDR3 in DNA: TGTGCCAGCAGTCAAGGACAGGGGTTCTACGGCTACACCTTC.

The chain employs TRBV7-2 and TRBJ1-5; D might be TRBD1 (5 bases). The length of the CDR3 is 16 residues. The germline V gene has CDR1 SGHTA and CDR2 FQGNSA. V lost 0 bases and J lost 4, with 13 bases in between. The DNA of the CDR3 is TGTGCCAGCAGCTTAGCGGCAGGGCATTCAAATCAGCCCCAGCATTTT. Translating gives CASSLAAGHSNQPQHF.

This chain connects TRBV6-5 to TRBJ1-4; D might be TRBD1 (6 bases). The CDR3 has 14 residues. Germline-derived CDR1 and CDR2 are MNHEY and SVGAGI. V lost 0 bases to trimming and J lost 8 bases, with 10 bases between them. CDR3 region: CASSYSGGGEKLFF. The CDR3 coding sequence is TGTGCCAGCAGTTACTCGGGAGGGGGAGAAAAACTGTTTTTT.

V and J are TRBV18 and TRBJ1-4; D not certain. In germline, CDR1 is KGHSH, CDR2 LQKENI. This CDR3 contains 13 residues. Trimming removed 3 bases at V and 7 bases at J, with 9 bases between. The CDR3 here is CASSPGVLEKLFF. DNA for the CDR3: TGTGCCAGCTCACCGGGCGTCCTTGAAAAACTGTTTTTT.

CDR3 nucleotide sequence: TGTGCCAGCAGCTTCGGAGTGGGAGAGCAGTTCTTC. It is translated as CASSFGVGEQFF. The V and J genes are TRBV5-5 and TRBJ2-1; D gene ambiguous. From germline, CDR1 is SGHKS and CDR2 YYEKEE (reference sequence). This CDR3 spans 12 amino acids. V lost 2 bases and J 10 bases, leaving 10 bases between the germline ends.

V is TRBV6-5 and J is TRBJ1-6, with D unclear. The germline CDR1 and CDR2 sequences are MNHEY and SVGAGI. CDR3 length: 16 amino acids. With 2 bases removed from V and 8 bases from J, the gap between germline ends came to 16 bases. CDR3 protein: CASSYGPYAYDSPLHF. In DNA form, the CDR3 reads TGTGCCAGCAGTTACGGTCCGTACGCGTATGATTCACCCCTCCACTTT.

The CDR3 DNA reads TGTGCCAGCAGCGTAGGAGGCGCCCTAGGGATCACCGGGGAGCTGTTTTTT. Its protein product is CASSVGGALGITGELFF. The chain has TRBV9 and TRBJ2-2; D unclear. CDR3 length: 17 amino acids. CDR1 SGDLS and CDR2 YYNGEE come from the germline V gene. Trimming shortened V by 0 bases and J by 4 bases, and 16 bases separated the two germline ends.

CDR3 protein: CAISESGQGNTEAFF. The CDR3 bases are TGTGCCATCAGTGAGTCGGGACAGGGAAACACTGAAGCTTTCTTT. V is TRBV10-3 and J is TRBJ1-1; TRBD1 matches 9 bases. V shed 0 bases and J 2 bases; nucleotides not matched to a gene: 1. The CDR3 totals 15 residues. Per the germline V gene, CDR1 is ENHRY and CDR2 is SYGVKD.

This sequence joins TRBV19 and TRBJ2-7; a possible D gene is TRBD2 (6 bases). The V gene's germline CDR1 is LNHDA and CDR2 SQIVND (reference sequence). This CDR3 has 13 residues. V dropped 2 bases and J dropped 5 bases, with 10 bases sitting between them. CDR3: CASSIRRGDEQYF. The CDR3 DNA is TGTGCCAGTAGTATACGGAGGGGCGACGAGCAGTACTTC.

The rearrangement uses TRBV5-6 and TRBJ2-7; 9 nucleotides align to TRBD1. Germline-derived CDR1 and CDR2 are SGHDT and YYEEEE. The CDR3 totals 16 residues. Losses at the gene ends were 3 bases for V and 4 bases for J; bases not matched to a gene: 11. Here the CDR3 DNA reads TGTGCCAGCAGCTGGAGGATGGGACAGGGAAGATACGAGCAGTACTTC. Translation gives CASSWRMGQGRYEQYF. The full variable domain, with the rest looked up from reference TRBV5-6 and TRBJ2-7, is DAGVTQSPTHLIKTRGQQVTLRCSPKSGHDTVSWYQQALGQGPQFIFQYYEEEERQRGNFPDRFSGHQFPNYSSELNVNALLLGDSALYLCASSWRMGQGRYEQYFGPGTRLTVT.

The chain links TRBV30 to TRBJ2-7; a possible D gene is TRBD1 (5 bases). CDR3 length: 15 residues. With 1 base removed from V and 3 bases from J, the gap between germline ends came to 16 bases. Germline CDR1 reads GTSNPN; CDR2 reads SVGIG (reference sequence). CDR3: CAWSGLPGILYEQYF. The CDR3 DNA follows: TGTGCCTGGAGTGGGCTGCCAGGGATACTCTACGAGCAGTACTTC.

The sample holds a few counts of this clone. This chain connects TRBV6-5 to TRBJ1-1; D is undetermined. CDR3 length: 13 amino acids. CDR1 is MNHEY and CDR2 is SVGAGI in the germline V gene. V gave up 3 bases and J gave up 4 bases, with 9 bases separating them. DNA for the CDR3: TGTGCCAGCAGTTATGGGCGTGGCACTGAAGCTTTCTTT. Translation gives CASSYGRGTEAFF.

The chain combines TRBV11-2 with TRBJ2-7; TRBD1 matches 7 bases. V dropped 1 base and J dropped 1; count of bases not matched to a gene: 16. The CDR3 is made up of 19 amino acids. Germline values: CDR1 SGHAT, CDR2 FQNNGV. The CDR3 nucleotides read TGTGCCAGCAGCTTAGTATGGCGGCGGACAGGAGGAAGTTCCTACGAGCAGTACTTC. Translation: CASSLVWRRTGGSSYEQYF. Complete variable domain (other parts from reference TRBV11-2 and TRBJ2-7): EAGVAQSPRYKIIEKRQSVAFWCNPISGHATLYWYQQILGQGPKLLIQFQNNGVVDDSQLPKDRFSAERLKGVDSTLKIQPAKLEDSAVYLCASSLVWRRTGGSSYEQYFGPGTRLTVT.

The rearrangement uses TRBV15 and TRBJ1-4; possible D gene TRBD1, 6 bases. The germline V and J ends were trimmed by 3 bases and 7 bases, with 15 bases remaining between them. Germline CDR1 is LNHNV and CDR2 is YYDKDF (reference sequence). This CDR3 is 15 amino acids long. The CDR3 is CATSRRSGAGEKLFF. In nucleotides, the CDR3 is TGTGCCACCAGCAGGCGATCAGGGGCAGGTGAAAAACTGTTTTTT.

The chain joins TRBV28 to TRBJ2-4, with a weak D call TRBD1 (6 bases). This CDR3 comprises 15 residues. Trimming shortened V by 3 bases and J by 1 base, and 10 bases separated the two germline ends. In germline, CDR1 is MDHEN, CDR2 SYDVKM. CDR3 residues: CASSFRQGAKNIQYF. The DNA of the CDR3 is TGTGCCAGCAGTTTCAGGCAGGGGGCCAAAAACATTCAGTACTTC.

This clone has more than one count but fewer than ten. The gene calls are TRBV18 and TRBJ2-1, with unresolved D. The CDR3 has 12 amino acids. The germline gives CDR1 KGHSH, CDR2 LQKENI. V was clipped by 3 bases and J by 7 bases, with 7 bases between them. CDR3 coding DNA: TGTGCCAGCTCACCCTTACCGAATGAGCAGTTCTTC. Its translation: CASSPLPNEQFF.

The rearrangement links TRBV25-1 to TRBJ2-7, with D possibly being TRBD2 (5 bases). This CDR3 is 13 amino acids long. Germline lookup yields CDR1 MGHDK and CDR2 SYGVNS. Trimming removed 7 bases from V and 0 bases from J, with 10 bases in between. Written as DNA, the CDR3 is TGTGCCAGCACTTGGAGGAACTCCTACGAGCAGTACTTC. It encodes CASTWRNSYEQYF.

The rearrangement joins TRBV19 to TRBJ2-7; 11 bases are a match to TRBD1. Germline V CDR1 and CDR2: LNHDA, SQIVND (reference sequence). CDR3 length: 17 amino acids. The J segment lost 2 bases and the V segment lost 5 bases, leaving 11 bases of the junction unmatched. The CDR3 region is CASSGPDGTGGPYEQYF. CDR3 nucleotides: TGTGCCAGTAGTGGCCCCGACGGGACAGGGGGGCCCTACGAGCAGTACTTC.

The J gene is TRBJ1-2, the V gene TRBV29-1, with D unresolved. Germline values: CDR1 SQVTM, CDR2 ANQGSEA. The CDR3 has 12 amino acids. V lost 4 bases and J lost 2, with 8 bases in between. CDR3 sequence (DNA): TGCAGCGTTGGTCCCCGGAACTATGGCTACACCTTC. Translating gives CSVGPRNYGYTF. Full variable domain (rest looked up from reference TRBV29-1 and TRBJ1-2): SAVISQKPSRDICQRGTSLTIQCQVDSQVTMMFWYRQQPGQSLTLIATANQGSEATYESGFVIDKFPISRPNLTFSTLTVSNMSPEDSSIYLCSVGPRNYGYTFGSGTRLTVV.

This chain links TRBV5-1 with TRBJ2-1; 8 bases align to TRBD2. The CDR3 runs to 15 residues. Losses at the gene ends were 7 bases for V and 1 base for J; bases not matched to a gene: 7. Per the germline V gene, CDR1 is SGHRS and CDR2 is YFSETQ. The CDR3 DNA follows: TGCGCCAGCGACCCTGGCGGGGGGTCCTACAATGAGCAGTTCTTC. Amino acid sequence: CASDPGGGSYNEQFF.

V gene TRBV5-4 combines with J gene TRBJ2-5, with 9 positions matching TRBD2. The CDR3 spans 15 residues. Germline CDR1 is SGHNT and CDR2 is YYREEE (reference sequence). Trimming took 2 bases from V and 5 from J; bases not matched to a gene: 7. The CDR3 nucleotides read TGTGCCAGCAGCTTTGCGGGAGGGCCTATGGAGACCCAGTACTTC. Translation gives CASSFAGGPMETQYF.

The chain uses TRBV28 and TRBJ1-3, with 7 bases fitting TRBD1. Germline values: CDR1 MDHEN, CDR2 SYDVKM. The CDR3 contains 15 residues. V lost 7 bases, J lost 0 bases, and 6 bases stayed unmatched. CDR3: CASKRTGSSGNTIYF. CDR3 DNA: TGTGCCAGCAAACGGACAGGCTCCTCTGGAAACACCATATATTTT.

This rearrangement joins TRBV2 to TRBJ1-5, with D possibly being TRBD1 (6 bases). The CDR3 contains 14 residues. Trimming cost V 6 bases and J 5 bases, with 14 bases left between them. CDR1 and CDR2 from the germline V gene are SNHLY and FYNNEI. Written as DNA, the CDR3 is TGTGCCAGCAGACCCCGGGACAATTATCAGCCCCAGCATTTT. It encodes CASRPRDNYQPQHF. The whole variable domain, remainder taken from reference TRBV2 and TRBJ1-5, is EPEVTQTPSHQVTQMGQEVILRCVPISNHLYFYWYRQILGQKVEFLVSFYNNEISEKSEIFDDQFSVERPDGSNFTLKIRSTKLEDSAMYFCASRPRDNYQPQHFGDGTRLSIL.

CDR3 DNA sequence: TGTGCCAGCAGCTTAAGACGGACAGGGATGGACGAGCAGTACTTC. Encoded protein: CASSLRRTGMDEQYF. This chain joins TRBV7-3 and TRBJ2-7; 8 bases agree with TRBD1. V shed 1 base and J 5 bases; nucleotides not matched to a gene: 7. This CDR3 comprises 15 residues. Germline V CDR1 and CDR2: SGHTA, FQGTGA.

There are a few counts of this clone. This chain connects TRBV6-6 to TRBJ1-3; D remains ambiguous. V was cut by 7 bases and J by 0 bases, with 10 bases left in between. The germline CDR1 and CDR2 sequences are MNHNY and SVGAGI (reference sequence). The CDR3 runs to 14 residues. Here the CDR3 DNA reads TGTGCCAGCATCCCGGGGAGCTCTGGAAACACCATATATTTT. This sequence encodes CASIPGSSGNTIYF.

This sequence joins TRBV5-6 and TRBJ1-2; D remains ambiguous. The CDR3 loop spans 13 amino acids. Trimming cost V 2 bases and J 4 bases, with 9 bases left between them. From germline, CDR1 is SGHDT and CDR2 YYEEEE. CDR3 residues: CASSFSGTYGYTF. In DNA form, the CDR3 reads TGTGCCAGCAGCTTCTCGGGAACCTATGGCTACACCTTC.

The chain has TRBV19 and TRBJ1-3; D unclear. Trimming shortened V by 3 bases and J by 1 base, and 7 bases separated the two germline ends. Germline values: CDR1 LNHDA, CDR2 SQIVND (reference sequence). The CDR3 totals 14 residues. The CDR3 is CASSITNSGNTIYF. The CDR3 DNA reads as TGTGCCAGTAGTATCACAAATTCTGGAAACACCATATATTTT.